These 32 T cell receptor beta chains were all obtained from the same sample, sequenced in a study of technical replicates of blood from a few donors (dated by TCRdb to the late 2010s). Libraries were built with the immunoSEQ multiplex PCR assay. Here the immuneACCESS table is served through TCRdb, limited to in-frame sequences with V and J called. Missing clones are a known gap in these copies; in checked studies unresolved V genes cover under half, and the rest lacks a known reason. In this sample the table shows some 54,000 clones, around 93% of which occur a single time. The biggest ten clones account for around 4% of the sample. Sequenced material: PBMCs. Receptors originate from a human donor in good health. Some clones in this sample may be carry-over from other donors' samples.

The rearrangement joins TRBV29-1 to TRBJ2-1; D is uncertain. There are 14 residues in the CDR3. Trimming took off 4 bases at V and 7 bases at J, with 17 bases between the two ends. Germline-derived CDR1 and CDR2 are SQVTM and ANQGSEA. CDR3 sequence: CSVVLWAGSNEQFF. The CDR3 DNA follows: TGCAGCGTTGTACTTTGGGCCGGATCTAATGAGCAGTTCTTC.

CDR3 nucleotides: TGCGCCAGCAGCCAAGGGAGCGGGGACCCCTCCTACGAGCAGTACTTC. Its protein product is CASSQGSGDPSYEQYF. V usage is TRBV4-1 and J usage is TRBJ2-7; TRBD2 aligns across 7 bases. After removal of 1 base from V and 0 bases from J, the junction contained 6 bases not matched to a gene. The CDR3 is made up of 16 amino acids. The germline gives CDR1 MGHRA, CDR2 YSYEKL.

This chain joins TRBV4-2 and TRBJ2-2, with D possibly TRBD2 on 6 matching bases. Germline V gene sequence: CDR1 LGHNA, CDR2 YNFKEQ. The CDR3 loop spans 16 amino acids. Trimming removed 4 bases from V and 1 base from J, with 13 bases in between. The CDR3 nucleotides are TGTGCCAGCAGCCCCGGGCTAGCGATGAACACCGGGGAGCTGTTTTTT. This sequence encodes CASSPGLAMNTGELFF.

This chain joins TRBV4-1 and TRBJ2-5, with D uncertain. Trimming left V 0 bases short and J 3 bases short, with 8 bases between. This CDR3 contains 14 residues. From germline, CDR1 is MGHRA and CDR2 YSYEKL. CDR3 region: CASSQETRKETQYF. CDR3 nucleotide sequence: TGCGCCAGCAGCCAAGAAACGAGAAAAGAGACCCAGTACTTC.

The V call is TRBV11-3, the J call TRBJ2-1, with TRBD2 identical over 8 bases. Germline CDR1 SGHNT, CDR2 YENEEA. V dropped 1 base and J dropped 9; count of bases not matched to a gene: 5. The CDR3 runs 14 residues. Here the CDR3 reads CASSLVSGVGEQFF. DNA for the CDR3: TGTGCCAGCAGCTTAGTTAGCGGGGTGGGTGAGCAGTTCTTC.

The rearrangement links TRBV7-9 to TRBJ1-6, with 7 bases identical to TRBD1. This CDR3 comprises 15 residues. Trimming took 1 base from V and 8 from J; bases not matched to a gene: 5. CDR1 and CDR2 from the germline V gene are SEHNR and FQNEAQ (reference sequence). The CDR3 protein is CASSLEGAKDSPLHF. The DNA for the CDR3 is TGTGCCAGCAGCTTAGAGGGGGCGAAGGATTCACCCCTCCACTTT. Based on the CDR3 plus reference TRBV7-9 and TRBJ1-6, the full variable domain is DTGVSQNPRHKITKRGQNVTFRCDPISEHNRLYWYRQTLGQGPEFLTYFQNEAQLEKSRLLSDRFSAERPKGSFSTLEIQRTEQGDSAMYLCASSLEGAKDSPLHFGNGTRLTVT.

The CDR3 DNA is TGTGCCAGCAGCTTCGACAGGGTCACTGAAGCTTTCTTT. It specifies CASSFDRVTEAFF. The chain links TRBV7-9 to TRBJ1-1; 7 bases line up with TRBD1. The CDR3 covers 13 residues. V shed 3 bases and J 4 bases; nucleotides not matched to a gene: 2. In germline, CDR1 is SEHNR, CDR2 FQNEAQ (reference sequence). Together with reference TRBV7-9 and TRBJ1-1, the CDR3 gives the full variable domain: DTGVSQNPRHKITKRGQNVTFRCDPISEHNRLYWYRQTLGQGPEFLTYFQNEAQLEKSRLLSDRFSAERPKGSFSTLEIQRTEQGDSAMYLCASSFDRVTEAFFGQGTRLTVV.

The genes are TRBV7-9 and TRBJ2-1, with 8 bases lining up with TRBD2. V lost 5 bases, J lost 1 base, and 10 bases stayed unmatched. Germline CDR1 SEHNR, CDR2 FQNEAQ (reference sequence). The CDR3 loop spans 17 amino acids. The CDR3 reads CASSPSPSGGSYNEQFF. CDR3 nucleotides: TGTGCCAGCAGCCCTTCCCCCAGCGGGGGTTCCTACAATGAGCAGTTCTTC.

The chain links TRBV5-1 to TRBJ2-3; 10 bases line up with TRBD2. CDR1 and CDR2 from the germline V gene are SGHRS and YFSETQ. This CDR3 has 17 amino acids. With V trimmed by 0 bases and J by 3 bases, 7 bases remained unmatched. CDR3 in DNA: TGCGCCAGCAGCTTGGGGCTAGCGGGGGTAAGGACAGATACGCAGTATTTT. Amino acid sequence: CASSLGLAGVRTDTQYF. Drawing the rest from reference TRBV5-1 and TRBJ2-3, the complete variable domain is KAGVTQTPRYLIKTRGQQVTLSCSPISGHRSVSWYQQTPGQGLQFLFEYFSETQRNKGNFPGRFSGRQFSNSRSEMNVSTLELGDSALYLCASSLGLAGVRTDTQYFGPGTRLTVL.

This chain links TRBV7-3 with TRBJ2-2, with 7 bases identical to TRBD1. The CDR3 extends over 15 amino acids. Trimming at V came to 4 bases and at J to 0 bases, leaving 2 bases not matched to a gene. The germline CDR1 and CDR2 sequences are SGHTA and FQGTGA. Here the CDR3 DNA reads TGTGCCAGCAGCTATACAGGGGCGAACACCGGGGAGCTGTTTTTT. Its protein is CASSYTGANTGELFF.

The CDR3 coding sequence is TGCAGCGTCCAAAAGACTAGCGTCAATGAGCAGTTCTTC. Translation: CSVQKTSVNEQFF. The J gene is TRBJ2-1, the V gene TRBV29-1, with TRBD2 identical over 8 bases. CDR1 is SQVTM, CDR2 ANQGSEA, per germline. The ends lost 6 bases at V and 6 bases at J; junction bases unmatched: 7. The CDR3 has 13 residues.

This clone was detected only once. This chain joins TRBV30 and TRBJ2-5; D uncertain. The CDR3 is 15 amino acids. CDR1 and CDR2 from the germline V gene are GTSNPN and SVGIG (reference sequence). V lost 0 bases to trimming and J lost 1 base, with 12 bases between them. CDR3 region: CAWSVLSVTQETQYF. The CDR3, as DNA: TGTGCCTGGAGTGTACTTTCGGTCACCCAAGAGACCCAGTACTTC.

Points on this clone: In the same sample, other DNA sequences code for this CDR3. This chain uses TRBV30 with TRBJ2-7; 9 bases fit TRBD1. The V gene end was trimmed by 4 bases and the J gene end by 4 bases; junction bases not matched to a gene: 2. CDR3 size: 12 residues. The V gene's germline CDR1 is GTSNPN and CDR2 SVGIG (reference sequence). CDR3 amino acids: CAWNRGLYEQYF. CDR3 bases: TGTGCCTGGAACAGGGGGCTTTACGAGCAGTACTTC.

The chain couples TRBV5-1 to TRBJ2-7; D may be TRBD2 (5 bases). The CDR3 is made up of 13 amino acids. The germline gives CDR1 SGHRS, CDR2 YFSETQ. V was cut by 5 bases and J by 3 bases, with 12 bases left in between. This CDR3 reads CASSGRENYEQYF. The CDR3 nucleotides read TGCGCCAGCAGTGGAAGGGAGAACTACGAGCAGTACTTC. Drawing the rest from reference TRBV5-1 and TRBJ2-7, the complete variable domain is KAGVTQTPRYLIKTRGQQVTLSCSPISGHRSVSWYQQTPGQGLQFLFEYFSETQRNKGNFPGRFSGRQFSNSRSEMNVSTLELGDSALYLCASSGRENYEQYFGPGTRLTVT.

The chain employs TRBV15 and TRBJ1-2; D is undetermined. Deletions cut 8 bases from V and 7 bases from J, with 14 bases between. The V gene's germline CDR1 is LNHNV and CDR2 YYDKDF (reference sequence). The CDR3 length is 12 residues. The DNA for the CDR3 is TGTGCCACCGCTGCGGAGCCGGGTGGCTACACCTTC. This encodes CATAAEPGGYTF. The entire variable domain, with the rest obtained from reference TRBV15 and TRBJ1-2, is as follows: DAMVIQNPRYQVTQFGKPVTLSCSQTLNHNVMYWYQQKSSQAPKLLFHYYDKDFNNEADTPDNFQSRRPNTSFCFLDIRSPGLGDTAMYLCATAAEPGGYTFGSGTRLTVV.

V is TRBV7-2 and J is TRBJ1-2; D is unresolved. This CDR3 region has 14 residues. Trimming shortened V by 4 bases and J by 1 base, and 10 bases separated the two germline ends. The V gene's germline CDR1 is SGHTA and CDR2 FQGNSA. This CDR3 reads CASSSGFNNYGYTF. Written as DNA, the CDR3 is TGTGCCAGCAGCTCGGGGTTCAATAACTATGGCTACACCTTC.

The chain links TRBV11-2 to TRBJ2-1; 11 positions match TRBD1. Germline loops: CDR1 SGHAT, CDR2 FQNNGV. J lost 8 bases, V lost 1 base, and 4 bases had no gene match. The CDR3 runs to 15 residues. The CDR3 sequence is CASSLGRTGGHEQFF. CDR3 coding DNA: TGTGCCAGCAGCTTAGGTCGGACAGGGGGCCATGAGCAGTTCTTC.

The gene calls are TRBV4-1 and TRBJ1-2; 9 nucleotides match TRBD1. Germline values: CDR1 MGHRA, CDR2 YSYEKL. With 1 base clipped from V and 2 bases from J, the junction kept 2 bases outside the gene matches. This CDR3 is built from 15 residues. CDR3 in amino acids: CASSQGTGANYGYTF. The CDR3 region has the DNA TGCGCCAGCAGCCAAGGGACAGGGGCCAACTATGGCTACACCTTC.

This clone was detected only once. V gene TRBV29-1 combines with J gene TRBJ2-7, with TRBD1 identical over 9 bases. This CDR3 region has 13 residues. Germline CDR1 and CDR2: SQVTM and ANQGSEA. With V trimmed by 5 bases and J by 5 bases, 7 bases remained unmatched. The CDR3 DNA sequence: TGCAGCGTTCGGGGACAGGGCATCAACGAGCAGTACTTC. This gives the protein CSVRGQGINEQYF.

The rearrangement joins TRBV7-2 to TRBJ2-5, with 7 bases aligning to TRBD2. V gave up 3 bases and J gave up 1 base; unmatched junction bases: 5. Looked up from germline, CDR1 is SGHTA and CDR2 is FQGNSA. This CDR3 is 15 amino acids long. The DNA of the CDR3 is TGTGCCAGCAGCTTGGGCAGCGGGATCCAAGAGACCCAGTACTTC. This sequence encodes CASSLGSGIQETQYF.

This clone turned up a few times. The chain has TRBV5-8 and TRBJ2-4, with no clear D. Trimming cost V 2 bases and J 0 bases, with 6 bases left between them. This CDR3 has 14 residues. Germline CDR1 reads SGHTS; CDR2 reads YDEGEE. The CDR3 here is CASSFGGAKNIQYF. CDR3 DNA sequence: TGTGCCAGCAGCTTTGGCGGAGCCAAAAACATTCAGTACTTC.

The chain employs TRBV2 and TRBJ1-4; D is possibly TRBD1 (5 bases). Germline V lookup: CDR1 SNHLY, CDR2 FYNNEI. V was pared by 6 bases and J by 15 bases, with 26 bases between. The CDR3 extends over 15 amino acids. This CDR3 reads CASRPQTWGSTGVFF. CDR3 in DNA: TGTGCCAGCAGACCCCAAACCTGGGGCTCCACCGGAGTGTTTTTT.

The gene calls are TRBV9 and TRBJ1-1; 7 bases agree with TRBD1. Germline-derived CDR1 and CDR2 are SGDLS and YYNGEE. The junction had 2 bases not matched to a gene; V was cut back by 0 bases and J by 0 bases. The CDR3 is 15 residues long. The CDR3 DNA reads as TGTGCCAGCAGCGTAGGGGACAGAATGAACACTGAAGCTTTCTTT. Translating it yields CASSVGDRMNTEAFF. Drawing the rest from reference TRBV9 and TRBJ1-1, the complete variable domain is DSGVTQTPKHLITATGQRVTLRCSPRSGDLSVYWYQQSLDQGLQFLIQYYNGEERAKGNILERFSAQQFPDLHSELNLSSLELGDSALYFCASSVGDRMNTEAFFGQGTRLTVV.

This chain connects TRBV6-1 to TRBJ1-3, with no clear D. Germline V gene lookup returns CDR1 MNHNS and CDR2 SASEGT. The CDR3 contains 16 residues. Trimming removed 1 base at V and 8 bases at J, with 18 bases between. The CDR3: CASSEVRTLFGDTIYF. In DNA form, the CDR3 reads TGTGCCAGCAGTGAAGTCAGGACCCTTTTCGGGGACACCATATATTTT.

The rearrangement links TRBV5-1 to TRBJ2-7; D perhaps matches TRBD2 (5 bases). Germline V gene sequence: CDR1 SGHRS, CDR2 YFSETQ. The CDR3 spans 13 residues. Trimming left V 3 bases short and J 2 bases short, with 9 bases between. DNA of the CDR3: TGCGCCAGCAGCTCAACTAGTACCTACGAGCAGTACTTC. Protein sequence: CASSSTSTYEQYF.

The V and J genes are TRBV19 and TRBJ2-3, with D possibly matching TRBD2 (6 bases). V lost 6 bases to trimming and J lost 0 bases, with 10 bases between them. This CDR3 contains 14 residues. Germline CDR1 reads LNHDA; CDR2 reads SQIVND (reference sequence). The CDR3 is CASSRGTSTDTQYF. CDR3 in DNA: TGTGCCAGTAGCCGGGGGACTAGCACAGATACGCAGTATTTT.

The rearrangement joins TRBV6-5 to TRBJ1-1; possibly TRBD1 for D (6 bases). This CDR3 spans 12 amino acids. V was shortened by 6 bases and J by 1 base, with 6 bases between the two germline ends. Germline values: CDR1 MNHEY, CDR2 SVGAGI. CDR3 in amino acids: CASRTGNTEAFF. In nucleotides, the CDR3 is TGTGCCAGCAGGACAGGGAACACTGAAGCTTTCTTT.

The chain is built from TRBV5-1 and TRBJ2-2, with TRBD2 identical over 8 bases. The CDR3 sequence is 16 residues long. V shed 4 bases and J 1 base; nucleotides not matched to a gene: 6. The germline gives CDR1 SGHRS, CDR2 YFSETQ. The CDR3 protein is CASSGLLAVNTGELFF. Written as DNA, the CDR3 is TGCGCCAGCAGCGGACTACTAGCGGTGAACACCGGGGAGCTGTTTTTT.

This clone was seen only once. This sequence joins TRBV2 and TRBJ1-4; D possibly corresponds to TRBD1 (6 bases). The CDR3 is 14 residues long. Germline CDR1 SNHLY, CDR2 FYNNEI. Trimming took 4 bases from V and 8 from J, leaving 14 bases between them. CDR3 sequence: CASSVTGSDEKLFF. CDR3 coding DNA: TGTGCCAGCAGTGTTACAGGGTCCGACGAAAAACTGTTTTTT.

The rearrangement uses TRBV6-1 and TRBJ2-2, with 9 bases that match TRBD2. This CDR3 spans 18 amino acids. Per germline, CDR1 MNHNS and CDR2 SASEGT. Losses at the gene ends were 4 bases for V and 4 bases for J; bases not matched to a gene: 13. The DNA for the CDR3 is TGTGCCAGCAGTGGAACCGCGGGTCCTAGCGGGACCACCGGGGAGCTGTTTTTT. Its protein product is CASSGTAGPSGTTGELFF.

The CDR3 protein is CAISDNRASGNTIYF. DNA of the CDR3: TGTGCCATCAGTGACAACAGGGCTTCTGGAAACACCATATATTTT. V usage is TRBV10-3 and J usage is TRBJ1-3; maybe TRBD1 (6 bases). V lost 3 bases, J lost 1 base, and 10 bases lay in between. CDR1 is ENHRY and CDR2 is SYGVKD in the germline V gene. CDR3 length: 15 residues.

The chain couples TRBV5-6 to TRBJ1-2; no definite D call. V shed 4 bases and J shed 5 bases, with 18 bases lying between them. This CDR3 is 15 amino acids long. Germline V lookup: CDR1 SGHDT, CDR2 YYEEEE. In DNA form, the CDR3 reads TGTGCCAGCAGCACCCTTGGAGGACTCTCATATGGCTACACCTTC. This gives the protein CASSTLGGLSYGYTF.